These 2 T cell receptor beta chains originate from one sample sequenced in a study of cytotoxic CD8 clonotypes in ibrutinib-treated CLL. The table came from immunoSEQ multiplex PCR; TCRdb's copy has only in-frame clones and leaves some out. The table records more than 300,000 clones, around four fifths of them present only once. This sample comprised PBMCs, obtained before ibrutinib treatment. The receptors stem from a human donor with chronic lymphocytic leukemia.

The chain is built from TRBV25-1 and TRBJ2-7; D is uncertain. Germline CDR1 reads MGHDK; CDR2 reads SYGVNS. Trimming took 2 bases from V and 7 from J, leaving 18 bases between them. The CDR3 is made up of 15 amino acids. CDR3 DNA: TGTGCCAGCAGTGAAAGCCCGGACCCCCTGGGTGAGCAGTACTTC. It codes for CASSESPDPLGEQYF.

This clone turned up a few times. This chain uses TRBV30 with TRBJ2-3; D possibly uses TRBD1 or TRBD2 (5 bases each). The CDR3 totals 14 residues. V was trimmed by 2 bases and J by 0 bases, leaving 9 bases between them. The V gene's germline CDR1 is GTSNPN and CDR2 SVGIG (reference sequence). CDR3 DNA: TGTGCCTGGAGTTTCAGGGACAGCACAGATACGCAGTATTTT. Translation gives CAWSFRDSTDTQYF.